Below are 17 T cell receptor beta chains sequenced from a single sample in a study of blood T cell repertoires in COVID-19. TCRdb's table, derived via immunoSEQ multiplex PCR, lists solely in-frame clones and lacks some. The repertoire holds under 80,000 clones, with approximately 89% as singletons. Material: peripheral blood. Receptor source: a man in his 60s with acute or convalescent COVID-19.

J is TRBJ2-6 and V is TRBV5-1; the D gene is possibly TRBD1 (6 bases). Trimming removed 3 bases at V and 1 base at J, with 11 bases between. CDR3 length equals 16 residues. Germline-derived CDR1 and CDR2 are SGHRS and YFSETQ. The CDR3 reads CASSWGTGSGANVLTF. DNA for the CDR3: TGCGCCAGCAGCTGGGGTACAGGGTCTGGGGCCAACGTCCTGACTTTC.

The V and J genes are TRBV23-1 and TRBJ1-5; possible D gene TRBD1, 5 bases. TRBV23-1 is assigned to the ORF class and has an uncertain function. The V gene lost 8 bases and the J gene lost 5 bases, with 34 bases spanning the gap. The length of the CDR3 is 20 residues. CDR3 sequence: CASENLPAGAVCGIYQPQHF. The CDR3 DNA reads TGCGCCAGCGAAAATCTACCGGCCGGGGCCGTGTGCGGGATATATCAGCCCCAGCATTTT.

V usage is TRBV6-2 or TRBV6-3 and J usage is TRBJ2-3; possibly TRBD2 for D (8 bases). This CDR3 region has 16 residues. Germline loops: CDR1 MNHEY, CDR2 SVGEGT. V was cut by 6 bases and J by 2 bases, with 18 bases left in between. The CDR3 protein is CASSTGDSGVTDTQYF. For the CDR3, the DNA is TGTGCCAGCAGCACAGGGGATAGCGGGGTCACAGATACGCAGTATTTT.

This rearrangement joins TRBV11-2 to TRBJ2-1, with D hard to call. The CDR3 consists of 14 residues. Trimming removed 1 base from V and 4 bases from J, with 8 bases in between. Germline CDR1 is SGHAT and CDR2 is FQNNGV. CDR3 sequence reads: CASSLGRQYNEQFF. The CDR3 nucleotides are TGTGCCAGCAGCTTAGGGCGGCAATACAATGAGCAGTTCTTC.

The chain employs TRBV5-1 and TRBJ2-3, with 10 bases identical to TRBD2. With 1 base clipped from V and 2 bases from J, the junction kept 7 bases outside the gene matches. CDR1 and CDR2 from the germline V gene are SGHRS and YFSETQ. CDR3 length: 17 amino acids. The DNA for the CDR3 is TGCGCCAGCAGCTTGACCCTAGCGGGGGCCAACACAGATACGCAGTATTTT. Encoded protein: CASSLTLAGANTDTQYF. The full variable domain, rest sourced from reference TRBV5-1 and TRBJ2-3, is KAGVTQTPRYLIKTRGQQVTLSCSPISGHRSVSWYQQTPGQGLQFLFEYFSETQRNKGNFPGRFSGRQFSNSRSEMNVSTLELGDSALYLCASSLTLAGANTDTQYFGPGTRLTVL.

The chain employs TRBV4-2 and TRBJ1-1; D perhaps matches TRBD1 (5 bases). Germline CDR1 is LGHNA and CDR2 is YNFKEQ. Trimming removed 3 bases at V and 4 bases at J, with 15 bases between. The CDR3 consists of 15 residues. Written as DNA, the CDR3 is TGTGCCAGCAGCCATCATCGGGGGACGGGCACTGAAGCTTTCTTT. Encoded protein: CASSHHRGTGTEAFF.

The J gene is TRBJ1-1, the V gene TRBV2; no clear D. Trimming took 6 bases from V and 1 from J, leaving 12 bases between them. CDR1 is SNHLY, CDR2 FYNNEI, per germline. This CDR3 has 14 residues. CDR3 sequence: CASSAREANTEAFF. Written as DNA, the CDR3 is TGTGCCAGCAGCGCAAGGGAGGCGAACACTGAAGCTTTCTTT. The variable domain in full, completed from reference TRBV2 and TRBJ1-1, reads EPEVTQTPSHQVTQMGQEVILRCVPISNHLYFYWYRQILGQKVEFLVSFYNNEISEKSEIFDDQFSVERPDGSNFTLKIRSTKLEDSAMYFCASSAREANTEAFFGQGTRLTVV.

A single count supports this clone. The chain joins TRBV30 to TRBJ1-6; no clear D gene. CDR1 is GTSNPN, CDR2 SVGIG, per germline (reference sequence). CDR3 size: 16 residues. V lost 3 bases, J lost 0 bases, and 12 bases lay in between. CDR3 sequence: CAWREGGFSYNSPLHF. The CDR3 DNA sequence: TGTGCCTGGAGGGAAGGCGGCTTCTCCTATAATTCACCCCTCCACTTT. Combining the CDR3 with reference TRBV30 and TRBJ1-6 gives the whole variable domain SQTIHQWPATLVQPVGSPLSLECTVEGTSNPNLYWYRQAAGRGLQLLFYSVGIGQISSEVPQNLSASRPQDRQFILSSKKLLLSDSGFYLCAWREGGFSYNSPLHFGNGTRLTVT.

This chain joins TRBV19 and TRBJ1-2, with 10 bases matching TRBD1. CDR3 size: 14 residues. Trimming removed 5 bases from V and 5 bases from J; junction bases left unmatched: 5. Germline lookup yields CDR1 LNHDA and CDR2 SQIVND (reference sequence). The CDR3 coding sequence is TGTGCCAGTAGTTCCGGGACAGGGGTATATGGCTACACCTTC. Amino acids: CASSSGTGVYGYTF.

This clone occurred once. The J gene is TRBJ1-1, the V gene TRBV7-3; TRBD1 is a possible D gene (5 bases). CDR3 length: 13 amino acids. Germline loops: CDR1 SGHTA, CDR2 FQGTGA. Trimming removed 6 bases at V and 1 base at J, with 9 bases between. CDR3 DNA sequence: TGTGCCAGCAGTCGACAGAAGAACACTGAAGCTTTCTTT. Translated, it gives CASSRQKNTEAFF.

CDR3 DNA: TGTGCCAGTAGTATTTCAGGGGTCGACACCGGGGAGCTGTTTTTT. As protein: CASSISGVDTGELFF. V and J are TRBV19 and TRBJ2-2; tentatively, D is TRBD1 (6 bases). Trimming shortened V by 3 bases and J by 3 bases, and 11 bases separated the two germline ends. Germline CDR1 LNHDA, CDR2 SQIVND (reference sequence). The CDR3 is 15 residues long.

The chain uses TRBV9 and TRBJ1-3; D gene unclear. V was pared by 3 bases and J by 8 bases, with 18 bases between. The CDR3 consists of 15 residues. CDR1 and CDR2 (germline): SGDLS, YYNGEE. This CDR3 is CASSALDGPGDTIYF. The CDR3 nucleotides read TGTGCCAGCAGCGCTCTGGACGGCCCGGGAGACACCATATATTTT.

The chain carries TRBV19 and TRBJ2-3; D might be TRBD2 (6 bases). Germline CDR1 and CDR2: LNHDA and SQIVND (reference sequence). The ends were cut back, 4 bases at V and 1 base at J, with 12 bases in the middle. The CDR3 spans 15 residues. The CDR3 coding sequence is TGTGCCAGTAGTACGGTAGCGGTGGGCACAGATACGCAGTATTTT. Translating gives CASSTVAVGTDTQYF.

The genes are TRBV7-2 and TRBJ2-2; D may be TRBD1 (6 bases). The ends were cut back, 8 bases at V and 3 bases at J, with 16 bases in the middle. CDR1 and CDR2 (germline): SGHTA, FQGNSA. This CDR3 has 15 residues. The CDR3 DNA reads as TGTGCCAGCTCAGGGGAGAGTTCGGACACCGGGGAGCTGTTTTTT. Translation gives CASSGESSDTGELFF.

V is TRBV30 and J is TRBJ1-6; D might be TRBD1 (6 bases). V was pared by 5 bases and J by 7 bases, with 18 bases between. Per germline, CDR1 GTSNPN and CDR2 SVGIG (reference sequence). This CDR3 is 15 amino acids long. The CDR3 coding sequence is TGTGCCTGGCGGAGGGGGGGCGCGCAAAATTCACCCCTCCACTTT. The encoded protein is CAWRRGGAQNSPLHF.

This clone turned up a few times. In DNA, the CDR3 is TGTGCCAGCAGTTCCCAGACAGGTTCAATGCCCCAGCATTTT. Translation gives CASSSQTGSMPQHF. This chain connects TRBV27 to TRBJ1-5; maybe TRBD1 (6 bases). V lost 4 bases and J lost 9, with 16 bases in between. CDR3 length: 14 amino acids. The germline gives CDR1 MNHEY, CDR2 SMNVEV (reference sequence).

This chain joins TRBV12-5 and TRBJ1-5; D unresolved. The length of the CDR3 is 20 residues. With 0 bases removed from V and 0 bases from J, the gap between germline ends came to 21 bases. Germline-derived CDR1 and CDR2 are LGHNT and FRNRAP. CDR3 sequence reads: CASGLVVISGRDYSNQPQHF. DNA of the CDR3: TGTGCTAGTGGTTTGGTGGTGATTTCTGGGCGGGATTATAGCAATCAGCCCCAGCATTTT.